These 15 T cell receptor beta chains originate from one sample sequenced in a study of blood T cells in healthy people across ages. Then a second PCR, running about 6 to 12 cycles, was carried out with a sample-barcoded 5' primer and a J-beta primer mix. TCRdb reprocessed the 5' RACE reads via MiXCR and lists one record per CDR3 protein. The data hold around 850,000 distinct CDR3 sequences, with about 34% observed a single time. The sequenced sample consisted of blood. These receptors were taken from a man between 18 and 29 years old in good health.

The chain links TRBV25-1 to TRBJ2-5; D unresolved. Between the trimmed V and J ends, which lost 1 base and 5 bases, there was a span of 8 bases. The CDR3 totals 13 residues. The germline gives CDR1 MGHDK, CDR2 SYGVNS. Here the CDR3 DNA reads TGTGCCAGCAGTGAATCCCCCCCGGAGACCCAGTACTTC. Amino acids: CASSESPPETQYF.

As to this clonotype: This may come from a read error, since a much larger clone is one base off. This chain links TRBV4-1 with TRBJ2-5; D is unclear. CDR3 length equals 13 residues. Germline-derived CDR1 and CDR2 are MGHRA and YSYEKL. For the CDR3, the DNA is TGCGCCATCAGCCAAGTGGGTGGGGAGACCCAGTACTTC. Its protein product is CAISQVGGETQYF.

The V call is TRBV12-5, the J call TRBJ2-3; the D is unclear. Trimming removed 0 bases from V and 0 bases from J, with 10 bases in between. CDR3 length: 16 residues. Germline V gives CDR1 LGHNT, CDR2 FRNRAP. The CDR3 DNA is TGTGCTAGTGGTTTGGTACTTACGCGTAGCACAGATACGCAGTATTTT. It is translated as CASGLVLTRSTDTQYF.

This rearrangement joins TRBV20-1 to TRBJ2-4, with 7 nucleotides matching TRBD1. The germline gives CDR1 DFQATT, CDR2 SNEGSKA (reference sequence). V dropped 6 bases and J dropped 13; count of bases not matched to a gene: 18. The CDR3 runs 14 residues. Written as DNA, the CDR3 is TGCAGTGCAACAGGGGCCTTCCTAGGTCCGGAGCAGTACTTC. Translation: CSATGAFLGPEQYF.

This clonotype was picked up many times. V and J are TRBV29-1 and TRBJ2-7, with 11 bases identical to TRBD2. The CDR3 consists of 14 residues. V shed 4 bases and J 2 bases; nucleotides not matched to a gene: 4. The V gene's germline CDR1 is SQVTM and CDR2 ANQGSEA. CDR3 sequence reads: CSVAGLAATYEQYF. As DNA, the CDR3 is TGCAGCGTTGCGGGACTAGCGGCGACCTACGAGCAGTACTTC.

This clonotype was seen only once. This sequence joins TRBV29-1 and TRBJ2-4, with unresolved D. The end of the DNA fits TRBJ2-7 better, so the J call may be wrong. Looked up from germline, CDR1 is SQVTM and CDR2 is ANQGSEA. The CDR3 consists of 12 residues. The CDR3 reads CSVEEGAYEQYF. The CDR3 coding sequence is TGCAGCGTTGAAGAAGGTGCCTACGAGCAGTACTTC.

The chain carries TRBV12-3 or TRBV12-4 and TRBJ2-2, with 10 bases fitting TRBD1. V trimming: 3 bases; J trimming: 6 bases; junction bases outside the gene matches: 4. This CDR3 region has 15 residues. The CDR3 reads CASSLGQGLAGELFF. CDR3 in DNA: TGTGCCAGCAGTTTGGGACAGGGGTTAGCCGGGGAGCTGTTTTTT.

Ten or more counts support this clonotype. The junction differs from germline at one of its ends, possibly a read error. The rearrangement joins TRBV5-1 to TRBJ2-1; D might be TRBD2 (5 bases). Germline-derived CDR1 and CDR2 are SGHRS and YFSETQ. CDR3 length: 13 residues. The CDR3 loop is CASSLGGSNEQFF. In DNA form, the CDR3 reads TGTGCCAGCAGCTTGGGCGGGTCCAATGAGCAGTTCTTC.

V usage is TRBV5-1 and J usage is TRBJ2-2; the D gene is possibly TRBD1 (5 bases). The CDR3 extends over 15 amino acids. Trimming cost V 6 bases and J 4 bases, with 16 bases left between them. The germline V gene encodes CDR1 SGHRS and CDR2 YFSETQ. The CDR3: CASTWGSYPTGELFF. The CDR3 DNA reads TGCGCCAGCACTTGGGGCAGTTACCCCACCGGGGAGCTGTTTTTT.

Many counts were recorded for this clonotype. This rearrangement joins TRBV12-3 or TRBV12-4 to TRBJ2-3, with 10 bases fitting TRBD2. V trimming: 6 bases; J trimming: 0 bases; junction bases outside the gene matches: 6. The CDR3 is made up of 16 amino acids. The CDR3 DNA is TGTGCCAGCAGCCCTAGCGGGGGCCCAAGCACAGATACGCAGTATTTT. This sequence encodes CASSPSGGPSTDTQYF.

The J gene is TRBJ1-3, the V gene TRBV29-1; the D is unclear. The CDR3 has 12 amino acids. In germline, CDR1 is SQVTM, CDR2 ANQGSEA. With 3 bases removed from V and 3 bases from J, the gap between germline ends came to 6 bases. The CDR3 DNA sequence: TGCAGCGTTGAGACCGGTGGAAACACCATATATTTT. Residues: CSVETGGNTIYF.

This clonotype appeared once. The chain carries TRBV12-3 or TRBV12-4 and TRBJ1-2, with D unclear. CDR3 size: 15 residues. V shed 1 base and J shed 0 bases, with 9 bases lying between them. The CDR3 loop reads CASSLERAANYGYTF. CDR3 DNA: TGTGCCAGCAGTTTAGAACGGGCAGCTAACTATGGCTACACCTTC.

The sample holds a few counts of this clonotype. The chain is built from TRBV6-2 or TRBV6-3 and TRBJ2-7; 11 bases map to TRBD2. The CDR3 covers 15 residues. V was clipped by 7 bases and J by 0 bases; unmatched bases: 5. The germline CDR1 and CDR2 sequences are MNHEY and SVGEGT. The CDR3 loop is CASTLGLAVSYEQYF. The CDR3 nucleotides read TGTGCCAGCACCCTGGGACTAGCGGTCTCCTACGAGCAGTACTTC.

The sample holds a few counts of this clonotype. DNA for the CDR3: TGTGCCAGCAGCCCCTGGACAGGGCATTACACTGAAGCTTTCTTT. Protein: CASSPWTGHYTEAFF. The genes are TRBV7-2 and TRBJ1-1; 8 bases agree with TRBD1. With V trimmed by 5 bases and J by 3 bases, 8 bases remained unmatched. This CDR3 contains 15 residues. Per germline, CDR1 SGHTA and CDR2 FQGNSA.

The chain links TRBV20-1 to TRBJ1-5; 9 nucleotides match TRBD1. The J segment lost 4 bases and the V segment lost 7 bases, leaving 8 bases of the junction unmatched. The CDR3 extends over 14 amino acids. From germline, CDR1 is DFQATT and CDR2 SNEGSKA (reference sequence). CDR3 sequence: CSGLTGGGNQPQHF. The CDR3 DNA reads TGCAGTGGTCTGACAGGGGGAGGGAATCAGCCCCAGCATTTT.